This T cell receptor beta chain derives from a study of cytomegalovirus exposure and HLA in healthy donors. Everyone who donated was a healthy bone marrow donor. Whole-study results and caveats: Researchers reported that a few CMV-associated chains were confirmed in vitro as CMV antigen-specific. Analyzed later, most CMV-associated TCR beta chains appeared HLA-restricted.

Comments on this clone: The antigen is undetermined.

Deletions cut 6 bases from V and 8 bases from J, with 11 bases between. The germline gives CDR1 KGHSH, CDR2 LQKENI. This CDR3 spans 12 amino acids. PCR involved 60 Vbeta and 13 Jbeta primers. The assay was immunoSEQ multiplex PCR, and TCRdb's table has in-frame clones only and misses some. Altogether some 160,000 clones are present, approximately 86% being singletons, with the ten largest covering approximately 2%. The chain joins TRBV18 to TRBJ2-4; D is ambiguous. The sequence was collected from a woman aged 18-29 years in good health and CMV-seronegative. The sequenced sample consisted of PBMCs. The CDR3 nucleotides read TGTGCCAGCTCCCCGACTTTGGACATTCAGTACTTC. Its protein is CASSPTLDIQYF.